The present T cell receptor (beta chain) was sequenced within a study of T-cell reconstitution after alpha-beta-depleted transplantation in children (dated by TCRdb to about 2016). Background for the entire study: T-cell immune reconstitution after TCRalphabeta/CD19-depleted allogeneic hematopoietic cell transplantation in children was quantitatively tracked in the study by means of TCR repertoire profiling. Broad study findings and their caveats: About two months after transplant, the apparently early recovery of alphabetaT-cell counts reportedly depended on just several hundred clones that had expanded rapidly and came from non-depleted graft cells. In some patients, high TCRbeta diversity at day 60 was attributed to recipient T cells and intrathymic progenitors that had survived conditioning. Hyperexpanded clone frequencies declined over subsequent months; after one year, T-cell counts and TCRbeta diversity were mostly attributed to newly produced T cells.

The V and J ends are trimmed by 1 base and 5 bases, leaving 14 bases between them. Including cysteine and phenylalanine, the CDR3 has 15 amino acids. The only DNA kept is the CDR3, 45 bases in frame from the first base. The CDR1 and CDR2 encoded by the germline V gene are ENHRY and SYGVKD. The receptor library was made with PCR. Sequencing instrument: Illumina HiSeq 2500. TCR library preparation used molecular barcoding, with unique molecular identifiers applied to normalize quantification of the TCRbeta repertoire. TCRdb handled the public reads itself, with Q25 trimming in fastp and clone calling in MiXCR, and kept productive beta chains. CDR3 protein sequences are deduplicated, and each keeps its most common genes and DNA. The sample table lists hundreds of thousands of distinct CDR3 sequences, roughly 13% of them with a count of one. Of the sample, around 0.76% falls within the top ten clones. Taken with the paper, the label for treatment or condition translates to: allogeneic hematopoietic cell transplantation with graft depleted of TCRalphabeta T cells and CD19 B cells. Transplant recipients were children who received TCRalphabeta/CD19-depleted allogeneic hematopoietic cell grafts.

This clonotype was picked up many times. Its recognized antigen is unknown. Base qualities were left out, and no much larger clone turns up one base away. The V and J segments used are TRBV10-3 and TRBJ1-2; the best D guess is TRBD1, with 5 bases matching. The sequencing here drew on PBMCs, taken before TCRalphabeta/CD19-depleted stem cell transplant. The TCR was taken from a girl between 2 and 10 years old with congenital amegakaryocytic thrombocytopenia, due to receive a stem cell transplant. The CDR3 amino acid sequence is: CAISELGVGPYGYTF. The DNA sequence is TGTGCCATCAGTGAGTTGGGAGTGGGACCATATGGCTACACCTTC.